Following are 22 T cell receptor beta chains from one sample sequenced in a study of T cells in tumors after PD-1 blockade. Measured with immunoSEQ multiplex PCR; TCRdb has only the in-frame clones, and not every one. The table lists some 14,000 clones, around 62% of them singletons, with about 30% in the top ten. The sample was tumor tissue, taken after anti-PD-1 treatment. Source of these receptors: a human donor with cutaneous squamous cell carcinoma.

This clone occurred a few times. The chain has TRBV18 and TRBJ1-2; 8 bases map to TRBD1. From germline, CDR1 is KGHSH and CDR2 LQKENI. The CDR3 has 18 amino acids. Trimming removed 2 bases from V and 4 bases from J; junction bases left unmatched: 15. The CDR3 DNA reads as TGTGCCAGCTCACCAGTTTCGCCCTTTTCCGACAGGGGCTATGGCTACACCTTC. As protein: CASSPVSPFSDRGYGYTF.

This rearrangement joins TRBV9 to TRBJ2-5; TRBD2 agrees at 9 bases. The V and J ends lost 2 bases and 1 base, in that order; junction bases with no gene match: 9. The CDR3 spans 17 residues. Germline V lookup: CDR1 SGDLS, CDR2 YYNGEE. CDR3 in DNA: TGTGCCAGCAGCGTTGCCCCTAGCGGGGACTTCCAAGAGACCCAGTACTTC. It codes for CASSVAPSGDFQETQYF.

The chain combines TRBV29-1 with TRBJ2-3; D is perhaps TRBD2 (6 bases). The CDR3 totals 15 residues. CDR1 SQVTM and CDR2 ANQGSEA come from the germline V gene. Trimming left V 1 base short and J 2 bases short, with 13 bases between. Here the CDR3 reads CSVEGRAGYTDTQYF. The CDR3 DNA reads TGCAGCGTTGAAGGGCGGGCGGGATACACAGATACGCAGTATTTT.

This rearrangement joins TRBV19 to TRBJ1-1; 7 bases line up with TRBD1. The length of the CDR3 is 15 residues. Per germline, CDR1 LNHDA and CDR2 SQIVND (reference sequence). The V segment lost 5 bases and the J segment 3 bases; nucleotides outside the gene matches: 9. The CDR3 sequence: CASSVPDRQYTEAFF. The DNA for the CDR3 is TGTGCCAGTAGTGTCCCGGACAGGCAATACACTGAAGCTTTCTTT.

The rearrangement joins TRBV3-1 (or the pseudogene TRBV3-2) to TRBJ1-2, with D perhaps TRBD1 (5 bases). Germline CDR1 and CDR2: LGHDT and YNNKEL (reference sequence). The V and J ends lost 0 bases and 8 bases respectively, with 13 bases between them. There are 14 residues in the CDR3. Written as DNA, the CDR3 is TGTGCCAGCAGCCAAGAAAGTAGGGGTCGCGGCTACACCTTC. The encoded protein is CASSQESRGRGYTF.

The chain employs TRBV29-1 and TRBJ1-2, with D hard to call. The CDR3 totals 9 residues. Germline CDR1 SQVTM, CDR2 ANQGSEA. V gave up 3 bases and J gave up 7 bases, with 3 bases separating them. CDR3 in amino acids: CSVDPGYTF. The DNA of the CDR3 is TGCAGCGTTGATCCTGGCTACACCTTC.

The chain is built from TRBV19 and TRBJ2-5; TRBD2 matches 8 bases. Germline V gives CDR1 LNHDA, CDR2 SQIVND (reference sequence). V lost 4 bases, J lost 5 bases, and 6 bases stayed unmatched. The CDR3 loop spans 14 amino acids. The CDR3 region has the DNA TGTGCCAGTAGTAGTAGCGGGGTAGGTGAGACCCAGTACTTC. This gives the protein CASSSSGVGETQYF. Full variable domain (missing parts from reference TRBV19 and TRBJ2-5): DGGITQSPKYLFRKEGQNVTLSCEQNLNHDAMYWYRQDPGQGLRLIYYSQIVNDFQKGDIAEGYSVSREKKESFPLTVTSAQKNPTAFYLCASSSSGVGETQYFGPGTRLLVL.

This clone was seen only a few times. The chain employs TRBV5-4 and TRBJ1-3; perhaps TRBD1 as D (6 bases). The V end lost 3 bases, the J end lost 4 bases, and 14 bases lay between the germline ends. This CDR3 is built from 15 residues. From germline, CDR1 is SGHNT and CDR2 YYREEE (reference sequence). The CDR3 protein is CASSSEGGSGNTIYF. The CDR3 DNA follows: TGTGCCAGCAGCTCAGAGGGGGGATCCGGAAACACCATATATTTT.

The rearrangement uses TRBV7-3 and TRBJ2-6; unclear D gene. The CDR3 totals 15 residues. The germline gives CDR1 SGHTA, CDR2 FQGTGA. Trimming left V 5 bases short and J 0 bases short, with 8 bases between. DNA of the CDR3: TGTGCCAGCAGCCCGACTGGCTCTGGGGCCAACGTCCTGACTTTC. Its translation is CASSPTGSGANVLTF. Full variable domain (remainder filled in from reference TRBV7-3 and TRBJ2-6): GAGVSQTPSNKVTEKGKYVELRCDPISGHTALYWYRQSLGQGPEFLIYFQGTGAADDSGLPNDRFFAVRPEGSVSTLKIQRTERGDSAVYLCASSPTGSGANVLTFGAGSRLTVL.

The chain employs TRBV5-4 and TRBJ2-2; 13 bases match TRBD2. The germline CDR1 and CDR2 sequences are SGHNT and YYREEE (reference sequence). CDR3 length equals 17 residues. V lost 4 bases to trimming and J lost 7 bases; unmatched junction nucleotides: 10. The CDR3 is CASSPGLAGRSLGELFF. The CDR3 region has the DNA TGTGCCAGCAGCCCGGGACTAGCGGGAAGGTCCCTCGGGGAGCTGTTTTTT. The full variable domain, completed using reference TRBV5-4 and TRBJ2-2, is ETGVTQSPTHLIKTRGQQVTLRCSSQSGHNTVSWYQQALGQGPQFIFQYYREEENGRGNFPPRFSGLQFPNYSSELNVNALELDDSALYLCASSPGLAGRSLGELFFGEGSRLTVL.

The chain combines TRBV5-4 with TRBJ2-3; D could derive from TRBD1 or TRBD2 (5 bases each). The CDR3 covers 15 residues. CDR1 is SGHNT and CDR2 is YYREEE in the germline V gene (reference sequence). Trimming cost V 3 bases and J 0 bases, with 11 bases left between them. The CDR3, as DNA: TGTGCCAGCAGCTCTGTGGGGGAGAGCACAGATACGCAGTATTTT. Its protein product is CASSSVGESTDTQYF.

This chain joins TRBV7-2 and TRBJ2-1, with a weak D call TRBD2 (5 bases). The germline gives CDR1 SGHTA, CDR2 FQGNSA. V was pared by 6 bases and J by 4 bases, with 16 bases between. This CDR3 contains 15 residues. CDR3 in DNA: TGTGCCAGCAGTCTGGCGGGTCGGGGATACAATGAGCAGTTCTTC. It specifies CASSLAGRGYNEQFF.

This chain uses TRBV14 with TRBJ1-1; tentative D call: TRBD1 (6 bases). CDR3 length: 14 residues. Germline V gene sequence: CDR1 SGHDN, CDR2 FVKESK. Trimming took off 3 bases at V and 3 bases at J, with 11 bases between the two ends. The CDR3 nucleotides are TGTGCCAGCAGCCAGGTAGGGGGTCACACTGAAGCTTTCTTT. Protein product: CASSQVGGHTEAFF.

J is TRBJ2-4 and V is TRBV6-2 or TRBV6-3; 8 bases agree with TRBD1. V was clipped by 4 bases and J by 8 bases; unmatched bases: 10. The CDR3 runs to 15 residues. CDR1 is MNHEY and CDR2 is SVGEGT in the germline V gene. The CDR3 reads CASSSETGELDIQYF. CDR3 in DNA: TGTGCCAGCAGTTCCGAGACAGGGGAGTTGGACATTCAGTACTTC.

This chain links TRBV7-9 with TRBJ1-6, with D possibly matching TRBD1 (5 bases). Trimming took 4 bases from V and 12 from J, leaving 10 bases between them. Germline loops: CDR1 SEHNR, CDR2 FQNEAQ (reference sequence). The CDR3 is 12 amino acids. For the CDR3, the DNA is TGTGCCAGCAGCTCGGGAGACAGACCCCTCCACTTT. The encoded protein is CASSSGDRPLHF.

By sample share, this clone is medium-sized. The rearrangement links TRBV7-9 to TRBJ1-2; TRBD1 might be the D (6 bases). V lost 11 bases and J 8 bases, leaving 15 bases between the germline ends. The CDR3 covers 11 residues. Per germline, CDR1 SEHNR and CDR2 FQNEAQ (reference sequence). CDR3 coding DNA: TGTGCCGGAGCAGGGGCAGGGGGCTACACCTTC. Amino acid sequence: CAGAGAGGYTF.

This clone occurred a few times. The chain couples TRBV19 to TRBJ2-7; 7 bases fit TRBD1. The CDR3 sequence is 14 residues long. In germline, CDR1 is LNHDA, CDR2 SQIVND (reference sequence). V lost 1 base, J lost 2 bases, and 2 bases stayed unmatched. The CDR3 spells CASSIGDRAYEQYF. CDR3 sequence (DNA): TGTGCCAGTAGTATAGGGGACAGAGCCTACGAGCAGTACTTC. The variable domain in full, with the rest retrieved from reference TRBV19 and TRBJ2-7, is DGGITQSPKYLFRKEGQNVTLSCEQNLNHDAMYWYRQDPGQGLRLIYYSQIVNDFQKGDIAEGYSVSREKKESFPLTVTSAQKNPTAFYLCASSIGDRAYEQYFGPGTRLTVT.

This clone is medium-sized (0.01 to 0.1%) within its sample. V usage is TRBV24-1 and J usage is TRBJ2-2, with 11 bases lining up with TRBD1. Looked up from germline, CDR1 is KGHDR and CDR2 is SFDVKD. V trimming: 1 base; J trimming: 5 bases; junction bases outside the gene matches: 2. This CDR3 is 16 amino acids long. This CDR3 is CATSDFGQGATGELFF. The CDR3 DNA reads as TGTGCCACCAGTGATTTTGGACAGGGGGCAACCGGGGAGCTGTTTTTT.

In this sample, this clone is medium-sized. The chain combines TRBV28 with TRBJ2-7; D possibly matches TRBD1 or TRBD2 (5 bases each). CDR3 size: 13 residues. V was shortened by 10 bases and J by 4 bases, with 17 bases between the two germline ends. Per the germline V gene, CDR1 is MDHEN and CDR2 is SYDVKM. The CDR3 protein is CATKSRGVYEQYF. For the CDR3, the DNA is TGTGCCACCAAGTCCCGAGGGGTTTACGAGCAGTACTTC.

This sequence joins TRBV7-3 and TRBJ2-1; a possible D gene is TRBD1 (5 bases). The CDR3 length is 13 residues. CDR1 is SGHTA, CDR2 FQGTGA, per germline. The V gene lost 5 bases and the J gene lost 4 bases, with 9 bases spanning the gap. CDR3 in DNA: TGTGCCAGCAGCCGCGACAGATACAATGAGCAGTTCTTC. It yields the protein CASSRDRYNEQFF.

The chain carries TRBV24-1 and TRBJ2-1, with 9 bases identical to TRBD1. Losses at the gene ends were 4 bases for V and 3 bases for J; bases not matched to a gene: 6. CDR1 and CDR2 (germline): KGHDR, SFDVKD. The CDR3 length is 16 residues. As DNA, the CDR3 is TGTGCCACCAGTGAGAAGGGACAGGGTTTCTACAATGAGCAGTTCTTC. Its translation: CATSEKGQGFYNEQFF.

V gene TRBV28 combines with J gene TRBJ1-6; TRBD1 agrees at 7 bases. The CDR3 length is 16 residues. Germline V gives CDR1 MDHEN, CDR2 SYDVKM. Trimming removed 8 bases from V and 2 bases from J; junction bases left unmatched: 9. The CDR3 here is CASLPTGNTYNSPLHF. In nucleotides, the CDR3 is TGTGCCAGCTTACCGACAGGGAACACCTATAATTCACCCCTCCACTTT.